These 30 T cell receptor beta chains were sequenced from one sample in a study of OX40 agonist ivuxolimab in advanced cancers. Only in-frame clones appear in the TCRdb table, and some are missing; sequencing was by immunoSEQ multiplex PCR. This sample has tens of thousands of clones, with over 65% found just once. Sequencing used CD4+ or CD8+ T cells sorted from blood, obtained in a trial of the OX40 agonist ivuxolimab. The receptors shown here come from an adult with an advanced solid tumor such as melanoma, head and neck, liver or kidney cancer.

This clone is labeled medium-sized. The V and J genes are TRBV15 and TRBJ1-5; D unresolved. This CDR3 is built from 12 residues. Between the trimmed V and J ends, which lost 0 bases and 6 bases, there was a span of 3 bases. Germline V gene sequence: CDR1 LNHNV, CDR2 YYDKDF (reference sequence). This chain's CDR3 is CATSREAQPQHF. The CDR3, as DNA: TGTGCCACCAGCAGAGAGGCTCAGCCCCAGCATTTT.

This clone has only one observation. The chain has TRBV30 and TRBJ2-1; perhaps TRBD1 as D (5 bases). V was clipped by 0 bases and J by 7 bases, with 16 bases between them. The CDR3 is 15 amino acids. Germline values: CDR1 GTSNPN, CDR2 SVGIG (reference sequence). Here the CDR3 reads CAWSVRTLARNEQFF. The CDR3, as DNA: TGTGCCTGGAGTGTCCGGACACTGGCGAGGAATGAGCAGTTCTTC.

The chain is built from TRBV10-1 and TRBJ1-5, with TRBD1 as a possible D gene (6 bases). The V gene's germline CDR1 is WNHNN and CDR2 SYGVQD (reference sequence). CDR3 length: 21 amino acids. The V and J ends lost 4 bases and 6 bases respectively, with 34 bases between them. CDR3 region: CASSGRMIGAGETRVGQPQHF. CDR3 nucleotide sequence: TGCGCCAGCAGTGGACGAATGATCGGGGCAGGGGAAACTCGAGTCGGTCAGCCCCAGCATTTT.

This clone appeared many times. J is TRBJ2-7 and V is TRBV15; D call uncertain. V was trimmed by 1 base and J by 5 bases, leaving 12 bases between them. The germline gives CDR1 LNHNV, CDR2 YYDKDF (reference sequence). The CDR3 is 14 residues long. CDR3 amino acids: CATSRVGLRNEQYF. In DNA form, the CDR3 reads TGTGCCACCAGCAGAGTGGGGTTAAGGAACGAGCAGTACTTC.

The chain links TRBV7-9 to TRBJ2-7; perhaps TRBD1 as D (6 bases). Trimming shortened V by 5 bases and J by 7 bases, and 9 bases separated the two germline ends. The CDR3 runs 11 residues. Germline V gives CDR1 SEHNR, CDR2 FQNEAQ (reference sequence). CDR3 nucleotide sequence: TGTGCCAGCAGCCCGGGGACAGAGCAGTACTTC. Protein product: CASSPGTEQYF.

The CDR3 region is CASSSQGGIEQFF. The CDR3 nucleotides are TGTGCCAGCAGTTCACAGGGAGGGATTGAGCAGTTCTTC. The chain links TRBV6-5 to TRBJ2-1; tentative D call: TRBD2 (7 bases). Deletions cut 4 bases from V and 9 bases from J, with 13 bases between. CDR1 and CDR2 (germline): MNHEY, SVGAGI. This CDR3 contains 13 residues.

This chain connects TRBV4-3 to TRBJ2-1; D call uncertain. CDR1 and CDR2 from the germline V gene are LGHNA and YSLEER. This CDR3 comprises 13 residues. V was pared by 4 bases and J by 7 bases, with 11 bases between. The CDR3 loop reads CASSPISGNEQFF. CDR3 sequence (DNA): TGCGCCAGCAGCCCGATTAGTGGGAATGAGCAGTTCTTC.

The V and J genes are TRBV10-3 and TRBJ2-1; D is perhaps TRBD1 or TRBD2 (7 bases each). Germline V gives CDR1 ENHRY, CDR2 SYGVKD. The CDR3 is 16 residues long. The V gene lost 2 bases and the J gene lost 5 bases, with 16 bases spanning the gap. The CDR3 nucleotides are TGTGCCATCAGTGAGGCGCGGGCAGGGGGGGACAATGAGCAGTTCTTC. The encoded protein is CAISEARAGGDNEQFF.

The J gene is TRBJ2-7, the V gene TRBV28, with TRBD1 matching 9 bases. This CDR3 contains 15 residues. J gave up 5 bases and V 6 bases, and 11 bases lay outside the gene matches. Germline-derived CDR1 and CDR2 are MDHEN and SYDVKM. CDR3 DNA: TGTGCCAGCAGGAGGGGGACAGGGAGCTTCCACGAGCAGTACTTC. Protein product: CASRRGTGSFHEQYF.

The chain links TRBV28 to TRBJ2-7, with a possible D match to TRBD1 (6 bases). V lost 3 bases, J lost 3 bases, and 9 bases lay in between. CDR3 length: 13 amino acids. From germline, CDR1 is MDHEN and CDR2 SYDVKM. CDR3 loop: CASSLTGFYEQYF. The CDR3 DNA reads as TGTGCCAGCAGTTTGACAGGATTCTACGAGCAGTACTTC.

The chain combines TRBV28 with TRBJ2-7; 9 bases map to TRBD1. Germline values: CDR1 MDHEN, CDR2 SYDVKM. This CDR3 has 14 residues. The V gene end was trimmed by 2 bases and the J gene end by 5 bases; junction bases not matched to a gene: 4. As DNA, the CDR3 is TGTGCCAGCAGTTTAGGGACAGGGAGCCACGAGCAGTACTTC. Its protein product is CASSLGTGSHEQYF.

The chain links TRBV7-6 to TRBJ2-2, with TRBD2 matching 12 bases. The CDR3 loop spans 16 amino acids. The germline CDR1 and CDR2 sequences are SGHVS and FNYEAQ. V lost 5 bases, J lost 7 bases, and 8 bases stayed unmatched. The CDR3 DNA reads TGTGCCAGCAGCCCTCTAGCGGGGGGGACGATCGGGGAGCTGTTTTTT. It encodes CASSPLAGGTIGELFF.

The table lists this clone with a few counts. The rearrangement uses TRBV4-1 and TRBJ2-2, with a possible D match to TRBD1 (6 bases). The CDR3 is 13 residues long. Trimming removed 4 bases from V and 5 bases from J, with 8 bases in between. Germline V gives CDR1 MGHRA, CDR2 YSYEKL. The DNA for the CDR3 is TGCGCCAGCAGCCTTCAGGGGACCGGGGAGCTGTTTTTT. Its translation is CASSLQGTGELFF.

The J gene is TRBJ2-7, the V gene TRBV11-3; D is possibly TRBD2 (7 bases). Trimming removed 5 bases from V and 2 bases from J, with 19 bases in between. CDR3 length: 16 residues. Germline lookup yields CDR1 SGHNT and CDR2 YENEEA. The chain's CDR3 is CASSPKVGGGAYEQYF. The CDR3 DNA reads TGTGCCAGCAGCCCCAAGGTCGGAGGGGGGGCCTACGAGCAGTACTTC.

This sequence joins TRBV19 and TRBJ1-2; the match to TRBD1 covers 8 bases. Trimming cost V 3 bases and J 1 base; bases outside gene matches: 7. In germline, CDR1 is LNHDA, CDR2 SQIVND (reference sequence). The CDR3 totals 16 residues. CDR3 sequence reads: CASSIGQGSFNYGYTF. The CDR3 nucleotides are TGTGCCAGTAGTATCGGACAGGGATCCTTTAACTATGGCTACACCTTC.

The rearrangement uses TRBV5-1 and TRBJ2-5; TRBD1 matches at 9 bases. This CDR3 has 15 amino acids. V trimming: 4 bases; J trimming: 7 bases; junction bases outside the gene matches: 11. In germline, CDR1 is SGHRS, CDR2 YFSETQ. CDR3 DNA sequence: TGCGCCAGCAGCCCCGGACAGGGGCAACGGGCGACCCAGTACTTC. Translated, it gives CASSPGQGQRATQYF.

A remark on this clone: This likely reflects a read error, since a far larger clone is one base away. Other nucleotide sequences from this sample produce the same CDR3. This chain links TRBV4-1 with TRBJ2-1, with D maybe TRBD2 (6 bases). The germline V gene has CDR1 MGHRA and CDR2 YSYEKL. The CDR3 has 15 amino acids. V was cut by 0 bases and J by 4 bases, with 10 bases left in between. The CDR3: CASSQEEGTYNEQFF. The CDR3 nucleotides are TGCGCCAGCAGCCAAGAGGAGGGCACTTACAATGAGCAGTTCTTC.

Concerning this clone: This same CDR3 is encoded by further DNA sequences in the sample. The V gene is TRBV13, the J gene TRBJ1-6; the D gene is possibly TRBD1 (5 bases). CDR1 and CDR2 from the germline V gene are PRHDT and FYEKMQ (reference sequence). The CDR3 sequence is 16 residues long. The V end lost 0 bases, the J end lost 4 bases, and 10 bases lay between the germline ends. The CDR3 DNA sequence: TGTGCCAGCAGCTTAGGCGAGGGGACGTATAATTCACCCCTCCACTTT. Translated, it gives CASSLGEGTYNSPLHF.

The CDR3 DNA is TGTGCCAGCTCCAGATTATCCACTGAAGCTTTCTTT. Amino acid sequence: CASSRLSTEAFF. This sequence joins TRBV13 and TRBJ1-1; D unresolved. Trimming shortened V by 8 bases and J by 4 bases, and 11 bases separated the two germline ends. Per the germline V gene, CDR1 is PRHDT and CDR2 is FYEKMQ (reference sequence). This CDR3 region has 12 residues.

This clone was observed once. The chain recombines TRBV6-4 with TRBJ2-3; D gene ambiguous. This CDR3 has 13 residues. V was pared by 2 bases and J by 2 bases, with 5 bases between. CDR1 MRHNA and CDR2 SNTAGT come from the germline V gene. The CDR3 sequence: CASSDGATDTQYF. Here the CDR3 DNA reads TGTGCCAGCAGTGACGGCGCCACAGATACGCAGTATTTT.

The CDR3: CASSLAGDNYGYTF. CDR3 bases: TGTGCCAGCAGCTTAGCAGGGGATAACTATGGCTACACCTTC. The chain combines TRBV11-3 with TRBJ1-2; tentative D call: TRBD1 (6 bases). The germline V gene has CDR1 SGHNT and CDR2 YENEEA. Trimming removed 1 base from V and 1 base from J, with 7 bases in between. The CDR3 extends over 14 amino acids.

The chain links TRBV4-3 to TRBJ2-7; TRBD2 agrees at 7 bases. With 1 base clipped from V and 0 bases from J, the junction kept 3 bases outside the gene matches. CDR1 is LGHNA and CDR2 is YSLEER in the germline V gene. CDR3 length: 15 amino acids. The CDR3 DNA reads as TGCGCCAGCAGCCAAGGGGGAGGGAGCTCCTACGAGCAGTACTTC. This sequence encodes CASSQGGGSSYEQYF.

The J gene is TRBJ2-6, the V gene TRBV10-3; D gene ambiguous. The V gene lost 2 bases and the J gene lost 5 bases, with 19 bases spanning the gap. CDR1 is ENHRY, CDR2 SYGVKD, per germline. The CDR3 has 18 residues. The CDR3 DNA is TGTGCCATCAGTGAGCCGCCCTGTAGACAAAGTCGGGCCAACGTCCTGACTTTC. Residues: CAISEPPCRQSRANVLTF.

The chain combines TRBV6-6 with TRBJ1-1; possible D gene TRBD1, 5 bases. Germline V lookup: CDR1 MNHNY, CDR2 SVGAGI (reference sequence). V was shortened by 5 bases and J by 1 base, with 11 bases between the two germline ends. The CDR3 consists of 14 residues. The CDR3 protein is CASSTGTANTEAFF. In DNA form, the CDR3 reads TGTGCCAGCAGTACCGGGACCGCGAACACTGAAGCTTTCTTT.

DNA of the CDR3: TGTGCCATCAAGGGACAGGGGTCCAGGGAAGGCCAGTACTTC. The encoded protein is CAIKGQGSREGQYF. The chain recombines TRBV10-3 with TRBJ2-5, with 10 nucleotides matching TRBD1. Germline values: CDR1 ENHRY, CDR2 SYGVKD. The V segment lost 7 bases and the J segment 10 bases; nucleotides outside the gene matches: 12. The CDR3 contains 14 residues.

This sequence joins TRBV29-1 and TRBJ2-3; TRBD2 matches 12 bases. Germline CDR1 SQVTM, CDR2 ANQGSEA. The CDR3 length is 15 residues. With V trimmed by 6 bases and J by 0 bases, 4 bases remained unmatched. The chain's CDR3 is CSVSLAGGSTDTQYF. The CDR3 DNA is TGCAGCGTCTCACTAGCGGGGGGTAGCACAGATACGCAGTATTTT.

This chain connects TRBV27 to TRBJ2-5; D gene unclear. V lost 5 bases and J 2 bases, leaving 15 bases between the germline ends. The CDR3 spans 15 residues. The germline CDR1 and CDR2 sequences are MNHEY and SMNVEV (reference sequence). CDR3 DNA: TGTGCCAGCAGTGCGACGAGTATCGGTCAAGAGACCCAGTACTTC. This encodes CASSATSIGQETQYF.

The chain links TRBV5-1 to TRBJ1-6; D possibly corresponds to TRBD1 (5 bases). CDR1 is SGHRS and CDR2 is YFSETQ in the germline V gene. The CDR3 spans 16 residues. The V gene lost 2 bases and the J gene lost 8 bases, with 17 bases spanning the gap. The CDR3 DNA reads TGCGCCAGCAGCTTAATTCAGGGAGCTGAATATTCACCCCTCCACTTT. Translated, it gives CASSLIQGAEYSPLHF.

The chain carries TRBV4-3 and TRBJ2-7; maybe TRBD1 (6 bases). The germline V gene has CDR1 LGHNA and CDR2 YSLEER. This CDR3 is built from 16 residues. With 0 bases removed from V and 4 bases from J, the gap between germline ends came to 16 bases. In DNA form, the CDR3 reads TGCGCCAGCAGCCAAGATGAGGCAGGGGTGGTTTACGAGCAGTACTTC. It translates to CASSQDEAGVVYEQYF.

The chain carries TRBV19 and TRBJ1-6; a possible D gene is TRBD1 (6 bases). Germline lookup yields CDR1 LNHDA and CDR2 SQIVND (reference sequence). The CDR3 has 15 residues. The V gene lost 9 bases and the J gene lost 9 bases, with 21 bases spanning the gap. The CDR3 sequence: CASSFGGGLISPLHF. The CDR3 bases are TGTGCCAGCTCCTTCGGTGGGGGCCTCATTTCACCCCTCCACTTT.